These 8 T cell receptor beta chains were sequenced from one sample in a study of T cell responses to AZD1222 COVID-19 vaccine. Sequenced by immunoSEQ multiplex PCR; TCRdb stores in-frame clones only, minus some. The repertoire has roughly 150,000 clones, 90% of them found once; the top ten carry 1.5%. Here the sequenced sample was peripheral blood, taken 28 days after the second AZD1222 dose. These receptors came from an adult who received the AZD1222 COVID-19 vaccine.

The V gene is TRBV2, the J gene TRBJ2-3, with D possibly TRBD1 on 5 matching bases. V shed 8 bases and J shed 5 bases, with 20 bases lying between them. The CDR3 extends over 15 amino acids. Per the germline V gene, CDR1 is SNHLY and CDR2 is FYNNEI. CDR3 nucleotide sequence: TGTGCCAGCGGCCGAATAGACGGTAGGGGAGATACGCAGTATTTT. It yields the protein CASGRIDGRGDTQYF. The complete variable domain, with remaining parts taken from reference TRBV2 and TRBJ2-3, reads EPEVTQTPSHQVTQMGQEVILRCVPISNHLYFYWYRQILGQKVEFLVSFYNNEISEKSEIFDDQFSVERPDGSNFTLKIRSTKLEDSAMYFCASGRIDGRGDTQYFGPGTRLTVL.

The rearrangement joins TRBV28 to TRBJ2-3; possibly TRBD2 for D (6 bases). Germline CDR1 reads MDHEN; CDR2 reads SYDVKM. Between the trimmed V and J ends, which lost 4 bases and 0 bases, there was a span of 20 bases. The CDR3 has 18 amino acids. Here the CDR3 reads CASSSQGTYQISTDTQYF. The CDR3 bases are TGTGCCAGCAGTTCGCAAGGGACTTATCAGATTAGCACAGATACGCAGTATTTT. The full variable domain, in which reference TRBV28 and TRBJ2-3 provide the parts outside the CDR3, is DVKVTQSSRYLVKRTGEKVFLECVQDMDHENMFWYRQDPGLGLRLIYFSYDVKMKEKGDIPEGYSVSREKKERFSLILESASTNQTSMYLCASSSQGTYQISTDTQYFGPGTRLTVL.

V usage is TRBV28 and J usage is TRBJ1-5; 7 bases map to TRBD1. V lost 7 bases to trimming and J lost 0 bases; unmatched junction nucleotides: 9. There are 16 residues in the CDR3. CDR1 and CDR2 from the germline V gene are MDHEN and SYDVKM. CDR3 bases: TGTGCCAGCACCTTGGGAGGGGGCGATAGCAATCAGCCCCAGCATTTT. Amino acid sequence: CASTLGGGDSNQPQHF. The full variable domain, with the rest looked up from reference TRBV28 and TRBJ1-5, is DVKVTQSSRYLVKRTGEKVFLECVQDMDHENMFWYRQDPGLGLRLIYFSYDVKMKEKGDIPEGYSVSREKKERFSLILESASTNQTSMYLCASTLGGGDSNQPQHFGDGTRLSIL.

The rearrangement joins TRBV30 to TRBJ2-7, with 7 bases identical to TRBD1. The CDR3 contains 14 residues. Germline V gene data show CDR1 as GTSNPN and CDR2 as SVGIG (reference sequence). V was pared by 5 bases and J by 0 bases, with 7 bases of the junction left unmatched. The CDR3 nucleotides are TGTGCCTGGGCTGTTGCAGGGGGCTCCTACGAGCAGTACTTC. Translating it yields CAWAVAGGSYEQYF.

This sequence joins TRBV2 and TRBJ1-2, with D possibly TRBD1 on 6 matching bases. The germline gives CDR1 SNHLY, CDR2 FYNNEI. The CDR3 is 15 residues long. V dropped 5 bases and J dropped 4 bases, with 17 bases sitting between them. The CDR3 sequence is CASSNTGRGGYGYTF. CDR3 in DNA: TGTGCCAGCAGTAACACCGGCAGGGGCGGCTATGGCTACACCTTC.

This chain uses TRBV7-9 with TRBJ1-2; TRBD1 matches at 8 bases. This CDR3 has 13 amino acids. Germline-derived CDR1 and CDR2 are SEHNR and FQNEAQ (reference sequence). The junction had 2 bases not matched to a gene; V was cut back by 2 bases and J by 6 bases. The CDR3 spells CASSLRTGNGYTF. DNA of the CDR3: TGTGCCAGCAGCTTAAGGACAGGGAATGGCTACACCTTC.

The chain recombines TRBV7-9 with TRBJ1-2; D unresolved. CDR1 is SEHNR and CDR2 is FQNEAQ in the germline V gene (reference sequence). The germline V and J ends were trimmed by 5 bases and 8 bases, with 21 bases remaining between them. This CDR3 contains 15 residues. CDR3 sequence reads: CASSPRVAGVGGYTF. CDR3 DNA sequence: TGTGCCAGCAGCCCCCGGGTCGCAGGAGTAGGGGGCTACACCTTC.

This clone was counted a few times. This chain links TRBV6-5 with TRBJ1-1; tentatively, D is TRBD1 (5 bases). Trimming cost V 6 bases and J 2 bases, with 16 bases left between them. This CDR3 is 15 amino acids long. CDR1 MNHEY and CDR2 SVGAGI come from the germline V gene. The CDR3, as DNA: TGTGCCAGCAGCCGCCGGGGGTTCAGAAACACTGAAGCTTTCTTT. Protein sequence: CASSRRGFRNTEAFF.